This record looks at one T cell receptor (beta chain) sequence and its context. Its antigen is undetermined. This sample was included in a study of somatic mutations in cytotoxic T cells in rheumatoid arthritis. Study context: The authors flow-sorted some V beta antibody-stained T-cell populations at nearly 100% purity, including V beta1+ cells that they sequenced for TCRB.

Researchers isolated CD4+ and CD8+ cells by positive magnetic bead selection and then checked their purity by flow cytometry. The CDR3 runs 14 residues. Germline V gives CDR1 MNHNS, CDR2 SASEGT. V gave up 8 bases and J gave up 7 bases, with 17 bases separating them. Method: immunoSEQ multiplex PCR; TCRdb's copy keeps in-frame clones and lacks some. There are about 25,000 clones in the sample; about 80% occur only once, and around 5.1% lies in the top ten. Study conclusions and caveats: Within 8 of 65 patients, the single biggest CD8+ clone made up more than 20% of CD8+ cells.

The clonotype was recovered from a man aged 45-65 years in good health. The chain uses TRBV6-1 and TRBJ2-2; weak D call: TRBD1 (6 bases). Sequencing was done on a sample of CD8+ T cells sorted from blood. The CDR3 DNA reads as TGTGCCAGCTTAAACAGGGAGTCGGGCGGGGAGCTGTTTTTT. Translating gives CASLNRESGGELFF.